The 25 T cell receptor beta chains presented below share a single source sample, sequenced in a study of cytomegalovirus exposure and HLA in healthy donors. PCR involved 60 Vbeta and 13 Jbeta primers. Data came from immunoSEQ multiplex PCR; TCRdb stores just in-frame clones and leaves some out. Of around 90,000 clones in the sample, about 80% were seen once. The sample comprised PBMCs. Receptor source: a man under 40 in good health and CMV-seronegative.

The CDR3 DNA is TGCGCCAGCAGCCAAGATGACAGACTAGTAGCAGCTTTCTTT. Translation gives CASSQDDRLVAAFF. This rearrangement joins TRBV4-1 to TRBJ1-1; the D gene is possibly TRBD1 (5 bases). The germline V gene encodes CDR1 MGHRA and CDR2 YSYEKL. The V end was cut by 0 bases, the J end by 10 bases, with 15 bases between. The CDR3 is 14 residues long.

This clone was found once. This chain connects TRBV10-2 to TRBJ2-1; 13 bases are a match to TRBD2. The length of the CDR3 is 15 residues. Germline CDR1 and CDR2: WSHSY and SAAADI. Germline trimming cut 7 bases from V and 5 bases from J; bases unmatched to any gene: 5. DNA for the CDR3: TGCGCCAGCACACTAGCGGGAGGGTCCCACAATGAGCAGTTCTTC. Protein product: CASTLAGGSHNEQFF.

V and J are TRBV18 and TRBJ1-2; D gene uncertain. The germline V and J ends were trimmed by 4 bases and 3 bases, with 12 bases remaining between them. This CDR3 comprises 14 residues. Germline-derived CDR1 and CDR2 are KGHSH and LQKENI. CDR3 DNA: TGTGCCAGCTCACTTAACACGCCTTACTATGGCTACACCTTC. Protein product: CASSLNTPYYGYTF.

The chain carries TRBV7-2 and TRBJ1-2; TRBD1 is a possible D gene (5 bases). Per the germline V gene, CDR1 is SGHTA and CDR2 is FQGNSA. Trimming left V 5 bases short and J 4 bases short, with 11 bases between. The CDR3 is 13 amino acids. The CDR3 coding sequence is TGTGCCAGCAGCATCGGGACTTCCTATGGCTACACCTTC. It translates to CASSIGTSYGYTF.

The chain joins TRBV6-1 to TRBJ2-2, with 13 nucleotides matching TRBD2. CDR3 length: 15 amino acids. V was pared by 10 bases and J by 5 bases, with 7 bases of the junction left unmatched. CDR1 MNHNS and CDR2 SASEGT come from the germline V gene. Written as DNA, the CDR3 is TGTGCCACCCGGACTAGCGGGAGATCGACCGGGGAGCTGTTTTTT. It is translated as CATRTSGRSTGELFF.

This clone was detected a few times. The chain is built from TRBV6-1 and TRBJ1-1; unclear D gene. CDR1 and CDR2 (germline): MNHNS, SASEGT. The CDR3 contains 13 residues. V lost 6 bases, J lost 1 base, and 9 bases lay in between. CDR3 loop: CASRVGRNTEAFF. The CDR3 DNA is TGTGCCAGCAGAGTGGGCAGGAACACTGAAGCTTTCTTT.

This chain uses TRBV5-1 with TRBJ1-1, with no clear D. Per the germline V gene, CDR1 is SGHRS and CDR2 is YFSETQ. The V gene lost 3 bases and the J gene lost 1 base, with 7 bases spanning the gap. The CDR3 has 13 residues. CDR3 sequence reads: CASSSRTNTEAFF. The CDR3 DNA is TGCGCCAGCAGCTCGAGAACGAACACTGAAGCTTTCTTT.

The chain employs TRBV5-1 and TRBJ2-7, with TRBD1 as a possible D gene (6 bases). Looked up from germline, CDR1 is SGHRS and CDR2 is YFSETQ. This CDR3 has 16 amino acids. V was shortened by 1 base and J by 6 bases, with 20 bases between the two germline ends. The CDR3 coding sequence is TGCGCCAGCAGCTTGTTGGTCCGGGACACCCTAGGCGAGCAGTACTTC. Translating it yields CASSLLVRDTLGEQYF. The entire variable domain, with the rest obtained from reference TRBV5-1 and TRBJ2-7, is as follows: KAGVTQTPRYLIKTRGQQVTLSCSPISGHRSVSWYQQTPGQGLQFLFEYFSETQRNKGNFPGRFSGRQFSNSRSEMNVSTLELGDSALYLCASSLLVRDTLGEQYFGPGTRLTVT.

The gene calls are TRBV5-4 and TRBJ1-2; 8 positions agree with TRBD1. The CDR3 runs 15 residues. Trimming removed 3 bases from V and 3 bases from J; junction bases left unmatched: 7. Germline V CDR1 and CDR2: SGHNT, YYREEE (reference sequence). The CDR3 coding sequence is TGTGCCAGCAGCTCGGCCCTGACAGGGGACTATGGCTACACCTTC. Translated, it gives CASSSALTGDYGYTF.

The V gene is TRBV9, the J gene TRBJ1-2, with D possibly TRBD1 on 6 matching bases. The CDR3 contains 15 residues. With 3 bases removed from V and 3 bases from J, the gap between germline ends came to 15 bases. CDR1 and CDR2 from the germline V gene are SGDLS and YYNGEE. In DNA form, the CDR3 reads TGTGCCAGCAGCGGCCCTACAGGGTCCTACTATGGCTACACCTTC. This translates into CASSGPTGSYYGYTF.

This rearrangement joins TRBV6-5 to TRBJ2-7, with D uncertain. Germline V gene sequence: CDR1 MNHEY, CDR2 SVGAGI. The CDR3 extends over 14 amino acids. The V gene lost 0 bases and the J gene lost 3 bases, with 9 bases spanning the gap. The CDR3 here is CASSYSRLNYEQYF. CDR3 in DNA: TGTGCCAGCAGTTACTCCAGGCTGAACTACGAGCAGTACTTC.

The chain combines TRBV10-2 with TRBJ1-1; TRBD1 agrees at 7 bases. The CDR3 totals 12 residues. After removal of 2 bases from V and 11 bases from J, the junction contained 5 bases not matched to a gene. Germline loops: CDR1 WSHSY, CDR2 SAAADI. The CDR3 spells CASSEGDRRAFF. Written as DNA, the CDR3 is TGCGCCAGCAGTGAGGGGGACAGAAGGGCTTTCTTT.

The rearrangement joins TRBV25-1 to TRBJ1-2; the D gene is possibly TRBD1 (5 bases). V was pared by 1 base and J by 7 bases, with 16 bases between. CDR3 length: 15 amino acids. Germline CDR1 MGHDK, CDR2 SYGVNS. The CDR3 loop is CASSEFNQGVRGYTF. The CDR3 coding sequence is TGTGCCAGCAGTGAATTTAACCAAGGGGTGCGTGGCTACACCTTC.

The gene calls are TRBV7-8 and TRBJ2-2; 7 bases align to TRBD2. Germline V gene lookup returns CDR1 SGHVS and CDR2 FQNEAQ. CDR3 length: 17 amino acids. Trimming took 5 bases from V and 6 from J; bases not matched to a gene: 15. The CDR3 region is CASSPGRPAGISGELFF. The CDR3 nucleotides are TGTGCCAGCAGCCCCGGGCGACCAGCGGGGATCTCCGGGGAGCTGTTTTTT.

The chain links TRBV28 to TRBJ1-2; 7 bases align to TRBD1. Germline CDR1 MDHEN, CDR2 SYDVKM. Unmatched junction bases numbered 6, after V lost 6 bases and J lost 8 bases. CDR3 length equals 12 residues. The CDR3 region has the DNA TGTGCCAGCAGGGCAGGGGGTAGGGGCTACACCTTC. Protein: CASRAGGRGYTF.

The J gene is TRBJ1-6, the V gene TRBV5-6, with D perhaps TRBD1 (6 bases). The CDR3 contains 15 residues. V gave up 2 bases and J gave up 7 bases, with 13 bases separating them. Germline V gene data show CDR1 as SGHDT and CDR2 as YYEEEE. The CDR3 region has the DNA TGTGCCAGCAGCTTCCTAACAGGGTTGAATTCACCCCTCCACTTT. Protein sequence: CASSFLTGLNSPLHF.

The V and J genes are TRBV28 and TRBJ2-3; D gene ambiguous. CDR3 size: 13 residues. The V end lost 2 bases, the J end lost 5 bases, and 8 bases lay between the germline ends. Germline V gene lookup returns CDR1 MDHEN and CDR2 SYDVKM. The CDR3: CASSLLLRDTQYF. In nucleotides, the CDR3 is TGTGCCAGCAGTTTACTTCTCCGAGATACGCAGTATTTT.

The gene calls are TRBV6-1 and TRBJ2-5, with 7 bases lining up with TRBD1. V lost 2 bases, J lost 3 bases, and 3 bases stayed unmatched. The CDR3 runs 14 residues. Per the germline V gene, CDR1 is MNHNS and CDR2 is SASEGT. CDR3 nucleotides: TGTGCCAGCAGTGAACGTGGACAGGAAGAGACCCAGTACTTC. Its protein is CASSERGQEETQYF.

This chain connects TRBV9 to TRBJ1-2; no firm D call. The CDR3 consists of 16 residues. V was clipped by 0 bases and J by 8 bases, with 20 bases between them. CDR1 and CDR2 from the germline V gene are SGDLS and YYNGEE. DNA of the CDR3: TGTGCCAGCAGCGTAGGTCCTGGCCCCATTGTGGTAGGCTACACCTTC. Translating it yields CASSVGPGPIVVGYTF.

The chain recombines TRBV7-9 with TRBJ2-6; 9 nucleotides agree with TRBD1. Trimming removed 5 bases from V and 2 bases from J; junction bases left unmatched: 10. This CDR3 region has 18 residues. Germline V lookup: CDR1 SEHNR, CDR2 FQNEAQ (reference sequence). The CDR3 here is CASSLPGQGRTGANVLTF. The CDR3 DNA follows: TGTGCCAGCAGCCTCCCGGGACAGGGAAGGACTGGGGCCAACGTCCTGACTTTC.

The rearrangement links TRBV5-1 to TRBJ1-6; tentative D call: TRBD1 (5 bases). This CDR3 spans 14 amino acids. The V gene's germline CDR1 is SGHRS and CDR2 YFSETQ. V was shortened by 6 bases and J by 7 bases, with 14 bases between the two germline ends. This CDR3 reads CASKGLGGNSPLHF. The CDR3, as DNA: TGCGCCAGCAAAGGTCTCGGGGGAAATTCACCCCTCCACTTT.

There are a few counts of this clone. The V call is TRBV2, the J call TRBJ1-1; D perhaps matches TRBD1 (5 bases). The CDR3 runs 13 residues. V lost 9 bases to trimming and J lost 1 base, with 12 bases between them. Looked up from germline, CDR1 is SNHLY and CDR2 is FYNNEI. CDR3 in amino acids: CARTRGQNTEAFF. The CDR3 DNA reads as TGTGCCAGAACTCGAGGACAGAACACTGAAGCTTTCTTT.

Here the CDR3 reads CATRAGTGLRGANVLTF. The CDR3 DNA follows: TGTGCCACTAGAGCGGGGACAGGACTTCGTGGGGCCAACGTCCTGACTTTC. The chain carries TRBV2 and TRBJ2-6; maybe TRBD1 (8 bases). V was pared by 10 bases and J by 3 bases, with 22 bases between. The CDR3 is 17 amino acids. Germline V gives CDR1 SNHLY, CDR2 FYNNEI.

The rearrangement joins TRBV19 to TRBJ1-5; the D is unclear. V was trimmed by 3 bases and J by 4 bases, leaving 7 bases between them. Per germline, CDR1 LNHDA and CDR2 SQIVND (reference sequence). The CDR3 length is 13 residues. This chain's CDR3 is CASSIDENQPQHF. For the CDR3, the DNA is TGTGCCAGTAGTATCGATGAGAATCAGCCCCAGCATTTT. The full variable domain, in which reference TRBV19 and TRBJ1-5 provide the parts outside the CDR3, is DGGITQSPKYLFRKEGQNVTLSCEQNLNHDAMYWYRQDPGQGLRLIYYSQIVNDFQKGDIAEGYSVSREKKESFPLTVTSAQKNPTAFYLCASSIDENQPQHFGDGTRLSIL.

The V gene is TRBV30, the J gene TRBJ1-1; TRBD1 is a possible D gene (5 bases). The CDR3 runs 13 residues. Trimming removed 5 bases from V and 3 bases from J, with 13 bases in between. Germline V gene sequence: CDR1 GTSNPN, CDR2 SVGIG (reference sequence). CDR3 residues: CAWAKGLDTEAFF. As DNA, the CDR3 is TGTGCCTGGGCAAAGGGACTGGACACTGAAGCTTTCTTT.